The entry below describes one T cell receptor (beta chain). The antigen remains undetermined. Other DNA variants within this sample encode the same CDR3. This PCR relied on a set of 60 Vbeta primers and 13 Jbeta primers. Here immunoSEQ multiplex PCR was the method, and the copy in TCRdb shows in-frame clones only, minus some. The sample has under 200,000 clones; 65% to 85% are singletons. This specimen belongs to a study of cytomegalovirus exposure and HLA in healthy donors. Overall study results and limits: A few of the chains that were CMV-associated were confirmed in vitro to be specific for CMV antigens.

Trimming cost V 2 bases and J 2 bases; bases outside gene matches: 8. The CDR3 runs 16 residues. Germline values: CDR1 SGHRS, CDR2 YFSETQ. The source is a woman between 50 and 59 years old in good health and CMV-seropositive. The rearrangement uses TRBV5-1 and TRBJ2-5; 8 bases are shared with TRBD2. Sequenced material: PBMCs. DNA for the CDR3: TGCGCCAGCAGCTTCGGAGAGCGGGGGAATCAAGAGACCCAGTACTTC. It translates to CASSFGERGNQETQYF.